Shown below are 6 T cell receptor beta chains from a single sample sequenced in a study of vaccination effects on CD4 cells after COVID-19. Before sequencing took place, the ViraFEST assay used viral peptide pools to expand antigen-specific CD4+ T cells. Culture lasted 10 days before CD4+ T cell isolation. Nucleocapsid antibodies were negative in the vaccine recipients, who had never had SARS-CoV-2 infection. The repertoire was sequenced with immunoSEQ multiplex PCR; TCRdb's copy has only in-frame clones and lacks some. The sample shows 67,000 or so clones, roughly three quarters of them seen only once. The antigens of these receptors remain unknown. The sample consisted of CD4+ T cells from PBMCs cultured with HCoV-OC43 spike peptides, taken before COVID-19 vaccination. Subset noted: HCoV-OC43 spike overlapping peptide pool stimulation. Receptors originate from a human donor who received a COVID-19 vaccine.

This chain joins TRBV6-2 or TRBV6-3 and TRBJ2-5; 8 nucleotides agree with TRBD1. Losses at the gene ends were 2 bases for V and 5 bases for J; bases not matched to a gene: 16. The CDR3 length is 18 residues. Germline V lookup: CDR1 MNHEY, CDR2 SVGEGT. DNA of the CDR3: TGTGCCAGCAGTTACGGTGTCAGGGGGCCGTTTGAAGGGGAGACCCAGTACTTC. This gives the protein CASSYGVRGPFEGETQYF.

This chain links TRBV9 with TRBJ1-2; D is possibly TRBD1 (6 bases). Per germline, CDR1 SGDLS and CDR2 YYNGEE. Between the trimmed V and J ends, which lost 0 bases and 4 bases, there was a span of 22 bases. The CDR3 length is 18 residues. CDR3 residues: CASSVEGLRQAHSYGYTF. CDR3 sequence (DNA): TGTGCCAGCAGCGTAGAGGGCCTCAGACAGGCGCACAGCTATGGCTACACCTTC.

This chain links TRBV27 with TRBJ2-5; TRBD2 matches 11 bases. The V and J ends lost 5 bases and 3 bases, in that order; junction bases with no gene match: 11. The germline CDR1 and CDR2 sequences are MNHEY and SMNVEV (reference sequence). The CDR3 runs 17 residues. The CDR3 coding sequence is TGTGCCAGCAGTGATTTGTCTAGCGGGGGGTCGAAAGAGACCCAGTACTTC. Translation gives CASSDLSSGGSKETQYF.

The chain recombines TRBV27 with TRBJ2-6; tentative D call: TRBD1 (6 bases). Deletions cut 0 bases from V and 0 bases from J, with 9 bases between. This CDR3 is 17 amino acids long. The germline V gene has CDR1 MNHEY and CDR2 SMNVEV (reference sequence). The CDR3 region has the DNA TGTGCCAGCAGTTTATCGTCCAGGGGCTCTGGGGCCAACGTCCTGACTTTC. It translates to CASSLSSRGSGANVLTF. The whole variable domain, filled in from reference TRBV27 and TRBJ2-6, reads EAQVTQNPRYLITVTGKKLTVTCSQNMNHEYMSWYRQDPGLGLRQIYYSMNVEVTDKGDVPEGYKVSRKEKRNFPLILESPSPNQTSLYFCASSLSSRGSGANVLTFGAGSRLTVL.

The rearrangement links TRBV5-5 to TRBJ2-5; perhaps TRBD2 as D (6 bases). The CDR3 totals 15 residues. V shed 5 bases and J shed 3 bases, with 17 bases lying between them. The V gene's germline CDR1 is SGHKS and CDR2 YYEKEE (reference sequence). DNA of the CDR3: TGTGCCAGCAGTCGAACGGGGACTGTTAAAGAGACCCAGTACTTC. Its protein product is CASSRTGTVKETQYF. Filled out from reference TRBV5-5 and TRBJ2-5, the complete variable domain reads DAGVTQSPTHLIKTRGQQVTLRCSPISGHKSVSWYQQVLGQGPQFIFQYYEKEERGRGNFPDRFSARQFPNYSSELNVNALLLGDSALYLCASSRTGTVKETQYFGPGTRLLVL.

The J gene is TRBJ1-1, the V gene TRBV12-3 or TRBV12-4; unclear D gene. The CDR3 spans 12 residues. Trimming left V 3 bases short and J 11 bases short, with 13 bases between. CDR3 loop: CASSLGIVEAFF. The CDR3 nucleotides are TGTGCCAGCAGTTTGGGGATCGTTGAGGCTTTCTTT.